These 21 T cell receptor beta chains share one sample of origin, sequenced in a study of blood T cell dynamics during melanoma immunotherapy. Data came from immunoSEQ multiplex PCR; TCRdb stores just in-frame clones and leaves some out. The table records around 10,000 clones, approximately 87% of them present only once. Documented time point: pre-treatment baseline. The sequences come from blood, collected from a patient treated with checkpoint blockade. The source of these receptors is a human donor with melanoma.

The chain couples TRBV10-2 to TRBJ2-5; D is uncertain. V dropped 5 bases and J dropped 3 bases, with 10 bases sitting between them. CDR3 size: 13 residues. In germline, CDR1 is WSHSY, CDR2 SAAADI. The CDR3, as DNA: TGCGCCAGCAGTTGGACGCGAAAAGAGACCCAGTACTTC. This translates into CASSWTRKETQYF.

The V call is TRBV6-5, the J call TRBJ1-4; D is unresolved. Between the trimmed V and J ends, which lost 5 bases and 1 base, there was a span of 8 bases. The CDR3 totals 14 residues. The germline V gene encodes CDR1 MNHEY and CDR2 SVGAGI. CDR3 region: CASSRTETNEKLFF. The DNA for the CDR3 is TGTGCCAGCAGTAGGACGGAAACTAATGAAAAACTGTTTTTT.

In this sample, this clone turned up a few times. The chain combines TRBV11-3 with TRBJ2-1; 8 bases are a match to TRBD1. Trimming removed 1 base from V and 0 bases from J; junction bases left unmatched: 8. The germline V gene encodes CDR1 SGHNT and CDR2 YENEEA. This CDR3 region has 18 residues. The CDR3: CASSLVYGTGGSYNEQFF. CDR3 coding DNA: TGTGCCAGCAGCTTAGTATACGGGACAGGAGGCTCCTACAATGAGCAGTTCTTC.

The chain employs TRBV4-1 and TRBJ2-5; TRBD1 is a possible D gene (5 bases). Germline V gives CDR1 MGHRA, CDR2 YSYEKL. Trimming shortened V by 0 bases and J by 1 base, and 12 bases separated the two germline ends. There are 16 residues in the CDR3. This CDR3 reads CASSQDRAGRQETQYF. CDR3 sequence (DNA): TGCGCCAGCAGCCAAGATAGGGCAGGGCGCCAAGAGACCCAGTACTTC.

In this sample, this clone turned up once. The CDR3 coding sequence is TGCGCCAGCAGCGATTCCGGGACAGATAATGAGCAGTTCTTC. Translation gives CASSDSGTDNEQFF. This rearrangement joins TRBV5-1 to TRBJ2-1; 7 positions match TRBD1. With V trimmed by 4 bases and J by 7 bases, 8 bases remained unmatched. Germline lookup yields CDR1 SGHRS and CDR2 YFSETQ. The CDR3 loop spans 14 amino acids.

The V call is TRBV19, the J call TRBJ2-3; TRBD2 matches at 8 bases. The CDR3 runs to 13 residues. Germline trimming cut 5 bases from V and 11 bases from J; bases unmatched to any gene: 9. Germline CDR1 LNHDA, CDR2 SQIVND (reference sequence). The CDR3, as DNA: TGTGCCAGTAGTTCCCCCGGGGGGGCCCAGCAGTATTTT. The encoded protein is CASSSPGGAQQYF.

The chain recombines TRBV6-1 with TRBJ2-1, with 7 nucleotides matching TRBD1. Trimming at V came to 8 bases and at J to 10 bases, leaving 14 bases not matched to a gene. This CDR3 has 14 residues. CDR1 and CDR2 (germline): MNHNS, SASEGT. CDR3 loop: CASSAGTATVEQFF. The CDR3 DNA sequence: TGTGCCAGCTCAGCCGGGACAGCCACTGTAGAGCAGTTCTTC.

This clone was seen only a few times. The chain carries TRBV18 and TRBJ1-5; TRBD1 might be the D (5 bases). CDR3 size: 16 residues. The germline V gene has CDR1 KGHSH and CDR2 LQKENI. V was shortened by 6 bases and J by 4 bases, with 19 bases between the two germline ends. CDR3 in DNA: TGTGCCAGCTCCTCACTAAGGACGGGGGAGAATCAGCCCCAGCATTTT. Its translation: CASSSLRTGENQPQHF.

This chain connects TRBV28 to TRBJ1-1, with TRBD1 matching 7 bases. The CDR3 runs 15 residues. The germline V gene encodes CDR1 MDHEN and CDR2 SYDVKM. J was trimmed by 1 base and V by 4 bases; bases with no gene match: 6. The CDR3 reads CASSSAGQSNTEAFF. Written as DNA, the CDR3 is TGTGCCAGCAGTTCAGCGGGACAGTCGAACACTGAAGCTTTCTTT.

This chain joins TRBV7-2 and TRBJ1-1; TRBD1 matches at 10 bases. The trim removed 7 bases at V and 4 bases at J, leaving 6 bases unmatched. Germline V CDR1 and CDR2: SGHTA, FQGNSA. CDR3 length: 14 residues. Here the CDR3 reads CASTRGDRGTEAFF. As DNA, the CDR3 is TGTGCCAGCACCCGCGGGGACAGGGGCACTGAAGCTTTCTTT.

CDR3 amino acids: CASSLGGRDTQYF. Written as DNA, the CDR3 is TGTGCCAGCAGCTTAGGTGGGAGGGATACGCAGTATTTT. The chain recombines TRBV7-6 with TRBJ2-3, with D tentatively TRBD2 (6 bases). The CDR3 is 13 amino acids. Germline loops: CDR1 SGHVS, CDR2 FNYEAQ. Trimming cost V 1 base and J 6 bases, with 8 bases left between them.

The chain couples TRBV6-5 to TRBJ2-7; 12 bases match TRBD2. Germline V gene data show CDR1 as MNHEY and CDR2 as SVGAGI. This CDR3 spans 15 amino acids. V lost 4 bases to trimming and J lost 3 bases; unmatched junction nucleotides: 4. CDR3 in amino acids: CASSSGTSGYYEQYF. DNA of the CDR3: TGTGCCAGCAGTTCCGGGACTAGCGGGTACTACGAGCAGTACTTC.

This clone was seen only once. The V gene is TRBV6-1, the J gene TRBJ1-1, with D maybe TRBD1 (6 bases). The CDR3 runs 14 residues. Germline values: CDR1 MNHNS, CDR2 SASEGT. The germline V and J ends were trimmed by 6 bases and 4 bases, with 15 bases remaining between them. The CDR3 coding sequence is TGTGCCAGCAGCGCCCGGGACAAGAGCACTGAAGCTTTCTTT. Protein: CASSARDKSTEAFF.

This sequence joins TRBV6-1 and TRBJ2-7, with TRBD1 matching 9 bases. Germline V gene sequence: CDR1 MNHNS, CDR2 SASEGT. The J segment lost 3 bases and the V segment lost 6 bases, leaving 6 bases of the junction unmatched. This CDR3 contains 14 residues. CDR3 sequence: CASSLGQGDYEQYF. The CDR3 DNA follows: TGTGCCAGCAGCCTGGGACAGGGTGACTACGAGCAGTACTTC.

This chain joins TRBV6-1 and TRBJ2-7, with TRBD1 matching 10 bases. Germline trimming cut 8 bases from V and 4 bases from J; bases unmatched to any gene: 5. This CDR3 has 13 amino acids. The germline V gene has CDR1 MNHNS and CDR2 SASEGT. CDR3 DNA sequence: TGTGCCAGCCAGACAGGGGGCAAGTACGAGCAGTACTTC. This sequence encodes CASQTGGKYEQYF.

CDR3 sequence reads: CASSPPKVSGNTIYF. The CDR3 region has the DNA TGTGCCAGCTCACCACCGAAGGTATCTGGAAACACCATATATTTT. This chain links TRBV18 with TRBJ1-3; D uncertain. The CDR3 has 15 residues. The V and J ends lost 0 bases and 1 base respectively, with 7 bases between them. Germline V lookup: CDR1 KGHSH, CDR2 LQKENI.

This chain connects TRBV7-2 to TRBJ2-5; 10 nucleotides agree with TRBD2. The tail of the sequence fits TRBJ2-7 better, so the J call may be wrong. CDR3 size: 15 residues. Germline CDR1 and CDR2: SGHTA and FQGNSA. In DNA form, the CDR3 reads TGTGCCAGCAGCCCAAGGACTAGCGGAAGTTACGAGCAGTACTTC. It codes for CASSPRTSGSYEQYF.

The J gene is TRBJ2-5, the V gene TRBV18; 8 bases align to TRBD2. From germline, CDR1 is KGHSH and CDR2 LQKENI. After removal of 6 bases from V and 1 base from J, the junction contained 1 base not matched to a gene. This CDR3 has 13 residues. The CDR3 protein is CASSREVQETQYF. The DNA of the CDR3 is TGTGCCAGCTCGCGGGAGGTCCAAGAGACCCAGTACTTC.

This clone occurred once. The chain joins TRBV2 to TRBJ2-2; D is unresolved. Germline-derived CDR1 and CDR2 are SNHLY and FYNNEI. This CDR3 contains 15 residues. Between the trimmed V and J ends, which lost 4 bases and 0 bases, there was a span of 9 bases. CDR3 sequence: CASSVQLANTGELFF. Written as DNA, the CDR3 is TGTGCCAGCAGTGTCCAGCTCGCGAACACCGGGGAGCTGTTTTTT.

This chain joins TRBV5-5 and TRBJ2-1; TRBD1 matches 8 bases. V was clipped by 5 bases and J by 7 bases; unmatched bases: 11. This CDR3 has 15 amino acids. CDR1 and CDR2 from the germline V gene are SGHKS and YYEKEE (reference sequence). The CDR3 coding sequence is TGTGCCAGCAGACCTGGACAGGGCCAGGGGAATGAGCAGTTCTTC. This sequence encodes CASRPGQGQGNEQFF.

The chain employs TRBV30 and TRBJ2-7; tentative D call: TRBD2 (5 bases). The germline V gene encodes CDR1 GTSNPN and CDR2 SVGIG (reference sequence). The CDR3 length is 17 residues. With 2 bases removed from V and 2 bases from J, the gap between germline ends came to 22 bases. The CDR3 nucleotides read TGTGCCTGGAGTTTTCCTTATCCGTCGGGGTTCACCTACGAGCAGTACTTC. Residues: CAWSFPYPSGFTYEQYF.